One sample yielded the 27 T cell receptor beta chains listed below, sequenced in a study of blood T cell repertoires in COVID-19. Repertoires were generated with immunoSEQ multiplex PCR, while TCRdb's copy carries only in-frame clones and drops some. The data hold over 150,000 clones, with over 80% observed a single time. Source material: peripheral blood. These TCRs come from a woman aged 55-75 years who had recovered from COVID-19.

V usage is TRBV12-3 or TRBV12-4 and J usage is TRBJ2-2, with 8 bases lining up with TRBD2. The CDR3 has 13 residues. J was trimmed by 5 bases and V by 10 bases; bases with no gene match: 6. The CDR3 DNA follows: TGTGCCACACGGGGGGGCTGGACCGGGGAGCTGTTTTTT. Its translation is CATRGGWTGELFF.

The J gene is TRBJ2-7, the V gene TRBV9; a weak D match, TRBD2 (6 bases). Germline V lookup: CDR1 SGDLS, CDR2 YYNGEE. Trimming removed 0 bases at V and 0 bases at J, with 10 bases between. The CDR3 runs to 15 residues. The DNA for the CDR3 is TGTGCCAGCAGCGTAGGGCGGGGCCTCTCCTACGAGCAGTACTTC. Translated: CASSVGRGLSYEQYF.

The table lists this clone with a few counts. V and J are TRBV7-9 and TRBJ1-4; the D gene is possibly TRBD1 (6 bases). V dropped 6 bases and J dropped 7 bases, with 18 bases sitting between them. Per the germline V gene, CDR1 is SEHNR and CDR2 is FQNEAQ (reference sequence). The CDR3 consists of 15 residues. The CDR3 DNA is TGTGCCAGCAGTGCCTCAGGGGCGCGGGTTGAAAAACTGTTTTTT. This encodes CASSASGARVEKLFF. Based on the CDR3 plus reference TRBV7-9 and TRBJ1-4, the full variable domain is DTGVSQNPRHKITKRGQNVTFRCDPISEHNRLYWYRQTLGQGPEFLTYFQNEAQLEKSRLLSDRFSAERPKGSFSTLEIQRTEQGDSAMYLCASSASGARVEKLFFGSGTQLSVL.

The chain combines TRBV5-5 with TRBJ2-3; the match to TRBD2 covers 9 bases. Looked up from germline, CDR1 is SGHKS and CDR2 is YYEKEE (reference sequence). V shed 2 bases, J shed 4 bases, and the junction held 8 bases outside the gene matches. The CDR3 loop spans 16 amino acids. The CDR3 nucleotides read TGTGCCAGCAGCTTCAGCGGGGGGCCAGCTCCAGATACGCAGTATTTT. Encoded protein: CASSFSGGPAPDTQYF.

Only a few counts were recorded for this clone. The V and J genes are TRBV18 and TRBJ2-3; 7 positions agree with TRBD1. Germline assignment: CDR1 KGHSH and CDR2 LQKENI. The CDR3 runs to 13 residues. V lost 3 bases to trimming and J lost 5 bases; unmatched junction nucleotides: 2. In DNA, the CDR3 is TGTGCCAGCTCACCGGGACAGAGAGATACGCAGTATTTT. Translated, it gives CASSPGQRDTQYF.

The rearrangement joins TRBV6-5 to TRBJ1-1; 9 positions agree with TRBD1. V shed 2 bases and J 0 bases; nucleotides not matched to a gene: 4. The CDR3 totals 16 residues. The germline V gene has CDR1 MNHEY and CDR2 SVGAGI. The CDR3 here is CASSYATGGVNTEAFF. The CDR3 DNA is TGTGCCAGCAGTTACGCGACAGGGGGTGTGAACACTGAAGCTTTCTTT.

Only a few counts were recorded for this clone. The chain has TRBV6-4 and TRBJ1-2; D ambiguous. The V gene lost 7 bases and the J gene lost 3 bases, with 21 bases spanning the gap. Germline loops: CDR1 MRHNA, CDR2 SNTAGT. The CDR3 has 16 residues. This CDR3 reads CASTRPGRREDYGYTF. CDR3 coding DNA: TGTGCCAGCACCAGACCGGGTCGTCGCGAGGACTATGGCTACACCTTC.

The chain carries TRBV6-2 or TRBV6-3 and TRBJ2-3, with 8 nucleotides matching TRBD1. This CDR3 contains 14 residues. Germline CDR1 MNHEY, CDR2 SVGEGT. The V gene end was trimmed by 6 bases and the J gene end by 2 bases; junction bases not matched to a gene: 4. The CDR3 region is CASSDRGHTDTQYF. CDR3 bases: TGTGCCAGCAGCGACAGGGGCCACACAGATACGCAGTATTTT.

This clone was found once. The chain couples TRBV21-1 to TRBJ1-2; the D call of TRBD1 is as the table states it, not checked on the DNA. TRBV21-1 is a documented pseudogene. The CDR3 runs 14 residues. The CDR3 DNA sequence: TGTGCCAGCAGCAAAGTTACAGGGGGTAATGGCTACACCTTC. It is translated as CASSKVTGGNGYTF.

This rearrangement joins TRBV4-1 to TRBJ2-5; 10 nucleotides align to TRBD2. CDR1 MGHRA and CDR2 YSYEKL come from the germline V gene. The CDR3 has 15 residues. The V segment lost 5 bases and the J segment 3 bases; nucleotides outside the gene matches: 6. DNA of the CDR3: TGCGCCAGCAGCTTATGGACTAGCGGAGAAGAGACCCAGTACTTC. Protein sequence: CASSLWTSGEETQYF.

This clone was recorded a few times. The chain uses TRBV10-3 and TRBJ1-3, with TRBD1 matching 10 bases. V dropped 6 bases and J dropped 2; count of bases not matched to a gene: 4. CDR1 and CDR2 from the germline V gene are ENHRY and SYGVKD. The CDR3 contains 15 residues. In nucleotides, the CDR3 is TGTGCCATCAGAGCGGACAGGGGGGCTGGAAACACCATATATTTT. It translates to CAIRADRGAGNTIYF.

This chain links TRBV10-2 with TRBJ2-3; TRBD2 aligns across 7 bases. Germline V gene lookup returns CDR1 WSHSY and CDR2 SAAADI. V lost 6 bases to trimming and J lost 1 base; unmatched junction nucleotides: 10. This CDR3 is 16 amino acids long. CDR3 DNA sequence: TGCGCCAGCAGCCCCGCGGGGGTCAGCGGCACAGATACGCAGTATTTT. As protein: CASSPAGVSGTDTQYF.

This rearrangement joins TRBV7-6 to TRBJ2-7; 13 nucleotides line up with TRBD2. The length of the CDR3 is 16 residues. Germline V lookup: CDR1 SGHVS, CDR2 FNYEAQ. The V gene end was trimmed by 6 bases and the J gene end by 6 bases; junction bases not matched to a gene: 11. In DNA, the CDR3 is TGTGCCAGCAGTCAACTAGCGGGGGGGCCACGTCGCGAGCAGTACTTC. The encoded protein is CASSQLAGGPRREQYF.

This chain connects TRBV6-5 to TRBJ1-6, with 8 bases identical to TRBD1. Trimming at V came to 8 bases and at J to 10 bases, leaving 10 bases not matched to a gene. Germline V gene sequence: CDR1 MNHEY, CDR2 SVGAGI. The CDR3 spans 14 residues. CDR3 region: CASETGGVGSPLHF. CDR3 DNA: TGTGCCAGCGAAACAGGGGGAGTAGGCTCACCCCTCCACTTT.

The chain couples TRBV18 to TRBJ1-6; 10 positions match TRBD1. Germline assignment: CDR1 KGHSH and CDR2 LQKENI. J was trimmed by 7 bases and V by 2 bases; bases with no gene match: 8. The CDR3 length is 17 residues. CDR3 bases: TGTGCCAGCTCACCATCTACTGGGACAGGGGTCAATTCACCCCTCCACTTT. This sequence encodes CASSPSTGTGVNSPLHF. Together with reference TRBV18 and TRBJ1-6, the CDR3 gives the full variable domain: NAGVMQNPRHLVRRRGQEARLRCSPMKGHSHVYWYRQLPEEGLKFMVYLQKENIIDESGMPKERFSAEFPKEGPSILRIQQVVRGDSAAYFCASSPSTGTGVNSPLHFGNGTRLTVT.

The rearrangement uses TRBV4-1 and TRBJ2-1; TRBD1 agrees at 7 bases. Germline loops: CDR1 MGHRA, CDR2 YSYEKL. After removal of 3 bases from V and 4 bases from J, the junction contained 0 bases not matched to a gene. The CDR3 totals 13 residues. The CDR3 region has the DNA TGCGCCAGCAGCCAGACAGGGTACAATGAGCAGTTCTTC. Translation: CASSQTGYNEQFF.

The chain links TRBV28 to TRBJ1-5, with a tentative D call TRBD1 (6 bases). Germline CDR1 and CDR2: MDHEN and SYDVKM. This CDR3 is built from 15 residues. V was shortened by 5 bases and J by 8 bases, with 19 bases between the two germline ends. The CDR3 nucleotides read TGTGCCAGCAGTGCCATACAGGGAGGGGGGGAGCCCCAGCATTTT. It codes for CASSAIQGGGEPQHF.

The chain employs TRBV2 and TRBJ2-2; tentative D call: TRBD2 (6 bases). The germline V and J ends were trimmed by 7 bases and 1 base, with 10 bases remaining between them. The CDR3 has 14 residues. The germline gives CDR1 SNHLY, CDR2 FYNNEI. The CDR3 DNA sequence: TGTGCCAGCAAAAGCGGGCTGAACACCGGGGAGCTGTTTTTT. Translation gives CASKSGLNTGELFF.

V and J are TRBV18 and TRBJ1-2; TRBD1 aligns across 7 bases. The trim removed 6 bases at V and 8 bases at J, leaving 15 bases unmatched. CDR1 and CDR2 from the germline V gene are KGHSH and LQKENI. The CDR3 totals 15 residues. CDR3 in DNA: TGTGCCAGCTCGTCCAGCCAGACAGGGCTGGAAGGCTACACCTTC. The encoded protein is CASSSSQTGLEGYTF.

V and J are TRBV2 and TRBJ2-1, with 8 bases aligning to TRBD2. The CDR3 spans 15 residues. Germline V lookup: CDR1 SNHLY, CDR2 FYNNEI. Trimming cost V 6 bases and J 4 bases; bases outside gene matches: 8. In DNA form, the CDR3 reads TGTGCCAGCAGACCTACGGGGGGGCCGTACAATGAGCAGTTCTTC. Translating gives CASRPTGGPYNEQFF.

The chain has TRBV7-2 and TRBJ1-5; D may be TRBD1 (5 bases). V dropped 4 bases and J dropped 4 bases, with 11 bases sitting between them. The germline V gene has CDR1 SGHTA and CDR2 FQGNSA. CDR3 length: 14 residues. This chain's CDR3 is CASSSSGGNQPQHF. The DNA for the CDR3 is TGTGCCAGCAGCTCCTCTGGGGGGAATCAGCCCCAGCATTTT. Combining the CDR3 with reference TRBV7-2 and TRBJ1-5 gives the whole variable domain GAGVSQSPSNKVTEKGKDVELRCDPISGHTALYWYRQSLGQGLEFLIYFQGNSAPDKSGLPSDRFSAERTGGSVSTLTIQRTQQEDSAVYLCASSSSGGNQPQHFGDGTRLSIL.

V is TRBV18 and J is TRBJ1-2; 8 bases agree with TRBD1. CDR3 length: 14 amino acids. The germline gives CDR1 KGHSH, CDR2 LQKENI. J lost 6 bases, V lost 3 bases, and 6 bases had no gene match. The CDR3 reads CASSPRTGLDGYTF. The CDR3 DNA sequence: TGTGCCAGCTCACCCAGGACAGGGTTGGATGGCTACACCTTC.

The chain carries TRBV11-2 and TRBJ2-5; 7 nucleotides agree with TRBD1. Germline assignment: CDR1 SGHAT and CDR2 FQNNGV. V shed 5 bases, J shed 4 bases, and the junction held 4 bases outside the gene matches. The CDR3 runs 13 residues. The CDR3 bases are TGTGCCAGCAGCCTCTACAGGGGAGAGACCCAGTACTTC. Its protein product is CASSLYRGETQYF.

The rearrangement uses TRBV2 and TRBJ1-5; TRBD1 aligns across 7 bases. The germline V gene encodes CDR1 SNHLY and CDR2 FYNNEI. V was pared by 5 bases and J by 15 bases, with 10 bases of the junction left unmatched. The CDR3 runs 12 residues. Written as DNA, the CDR3 is TGTGCCAGCAGTCTTCGACAGGGCGGTTTGCATTTT. Translation gives CASSLRQGGLHF.

On this clone itself: The same CDR3 is also encoded by other DNA sequences in this sample. The chain is built from TRBV2 and TRBJ1-1; D is unresolved. The germline gives CDR1 SNHLY, CDR2 FYNNEI. The CDR3 consists of 13 residues. Trimming left V 4 bases short and J 0 bases short, with 6 bases between. The CDR3 DNA reads TGTGCCAGCAGTGGGGAGATGAACACTGAAGCTTTCTTT. This encodes CASSGEMNTEAFF.

This clone appeared many times. CDR3: CATSDPGTGGIYGYTF. DNA of the CDR3: TGTGCCACCAGTGATCCCGGGACAGGGGGAATCTATGGCTACACCTTC. The chain carries TRBV24-1 and TRBJ1-2; TRBD1 matches 11 bases. The CDR3 is 16 amino acids. Germline lookup yields CDR1 KGHDR and CDR2 SFDVKD. The V segment lost 3 bases and the J segment 4 bases; nucleotides outside the gene matches: 6.

The J gene is TRBJ1-1, the V gene TRBV18; 11 bases are a match to TRBD1. The germline V gene has CDR1 KGHSH and CDR2 LQKENI. V lost 4 bases and J lost 1; bases outside the gene matches: 11. This CDR3 has 18 residues. CDR3 protein: CASSRGAGTGGSNTEAFF. CDR3 bases: TGTGCCAGCTCACGGGGAGCCGGGACAGGGGGTTCGAACACTGAAGCTTTCTTT.